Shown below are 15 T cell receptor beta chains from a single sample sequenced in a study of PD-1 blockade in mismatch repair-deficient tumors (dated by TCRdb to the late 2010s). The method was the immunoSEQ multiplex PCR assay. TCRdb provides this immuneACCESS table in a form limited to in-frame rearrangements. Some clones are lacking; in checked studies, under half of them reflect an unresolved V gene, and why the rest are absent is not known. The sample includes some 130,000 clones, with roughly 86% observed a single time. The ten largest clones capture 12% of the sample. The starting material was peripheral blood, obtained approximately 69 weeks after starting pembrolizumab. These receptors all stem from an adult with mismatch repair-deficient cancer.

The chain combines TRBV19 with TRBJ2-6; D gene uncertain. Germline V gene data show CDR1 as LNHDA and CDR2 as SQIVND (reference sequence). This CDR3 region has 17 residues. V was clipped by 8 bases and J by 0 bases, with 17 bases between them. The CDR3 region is CASGPGFAISGANVLTF. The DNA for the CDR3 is TGTGCCAGTGGCCCCGGGTTTGCGATCTCTGGGGCCAACGTCCTGACTTTC.

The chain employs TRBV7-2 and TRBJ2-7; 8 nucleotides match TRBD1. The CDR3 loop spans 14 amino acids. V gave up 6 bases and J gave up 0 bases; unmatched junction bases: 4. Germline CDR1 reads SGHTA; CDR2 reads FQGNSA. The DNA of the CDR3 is TGTGCCAGCAGAAGGACAGGGATCTCCTACGAGCAGTACTTC. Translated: CASRRTGISYEQYF.

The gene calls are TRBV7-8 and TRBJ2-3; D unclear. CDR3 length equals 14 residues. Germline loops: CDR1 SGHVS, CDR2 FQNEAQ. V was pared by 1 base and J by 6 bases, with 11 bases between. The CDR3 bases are TGTGCCAGCAGCTTAGTAGGACCACGGGATACGCAGTATTTT. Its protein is CASSLVGPRDTQYF.

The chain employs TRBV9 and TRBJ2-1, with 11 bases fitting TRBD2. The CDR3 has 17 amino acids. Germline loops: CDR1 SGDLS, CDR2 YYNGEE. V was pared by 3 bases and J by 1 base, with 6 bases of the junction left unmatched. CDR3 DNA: TGTGCCAGCAGCGCTGGGCTAGCGGGGGGATCCTACAATGAGCAGTTCTTC. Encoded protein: CASSAGLAGGSYNEQFF.

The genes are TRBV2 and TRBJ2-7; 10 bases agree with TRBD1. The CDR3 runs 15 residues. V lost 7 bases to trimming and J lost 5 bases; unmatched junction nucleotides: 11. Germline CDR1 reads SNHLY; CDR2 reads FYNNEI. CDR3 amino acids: CASNPETGGPHEQYF. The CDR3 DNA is TGTGCCAGCAACCCCGAGACAGGGGGCCCCCACGAGCAGTACTTC.

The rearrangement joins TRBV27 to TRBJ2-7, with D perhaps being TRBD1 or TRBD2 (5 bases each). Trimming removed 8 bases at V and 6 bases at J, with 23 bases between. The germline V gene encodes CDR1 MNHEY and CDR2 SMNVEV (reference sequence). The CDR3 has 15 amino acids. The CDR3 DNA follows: TGTGCCAGCGGAAACGGGGCGAGAAGAAGGAGCGAGCAGTACTTC. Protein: CASGNGARRRSEQYF.

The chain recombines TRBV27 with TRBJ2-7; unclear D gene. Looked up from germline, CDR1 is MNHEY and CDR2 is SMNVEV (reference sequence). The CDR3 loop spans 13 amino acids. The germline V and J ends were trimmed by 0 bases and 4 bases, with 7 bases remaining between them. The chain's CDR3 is CASSLSFNYEQYF. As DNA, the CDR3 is TGTGCCAGCAGTTTATCCTTCAATTACGAGCAGTACTTC.

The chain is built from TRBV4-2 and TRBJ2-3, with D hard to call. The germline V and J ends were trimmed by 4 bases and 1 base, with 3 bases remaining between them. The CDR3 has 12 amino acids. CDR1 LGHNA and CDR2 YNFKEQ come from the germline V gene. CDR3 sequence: CASSPGTDTQYF. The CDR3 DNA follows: TGTGCCAGCAGCCCCGGCACAGATACGCAGTATTTT.

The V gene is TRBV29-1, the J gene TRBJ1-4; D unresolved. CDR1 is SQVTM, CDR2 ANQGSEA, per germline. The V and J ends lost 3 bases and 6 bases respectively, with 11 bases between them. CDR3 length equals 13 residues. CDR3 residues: CSVDAGVDEKLFF. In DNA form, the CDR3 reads TGCAGCGTTGATGCCGGGGTGGATGAAAAACTGTTTTTT.

For the CDR3, the DNA is TGTGCCAGCAGCTTAGGGAGTCGAGGCTACGAGCAGTACTTC. This sequence encodes CASSLGSRGYEQYF. The chain uses TRBV11-3 and TRBJ2-7; D unclear. The CDR3 covers 14 residues. CDR1 is SGHNT, CDR2 YENEEA, per germline. Between the trimmed V and J ends, which lost 1 base and 3 bases, there was a span of 10 bases.

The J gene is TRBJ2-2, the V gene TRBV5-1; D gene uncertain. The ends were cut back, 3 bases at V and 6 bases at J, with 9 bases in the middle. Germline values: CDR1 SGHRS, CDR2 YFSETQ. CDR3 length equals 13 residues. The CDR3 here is CASSYGRSGELFF. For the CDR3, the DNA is TGCGCCAGCAGCTACGGGCGGTCCGGGGAGCTGTTTTTT.

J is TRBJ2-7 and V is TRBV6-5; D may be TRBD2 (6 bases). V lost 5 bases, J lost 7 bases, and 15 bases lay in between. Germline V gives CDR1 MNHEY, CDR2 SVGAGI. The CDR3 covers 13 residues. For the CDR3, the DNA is TGTGCCAGCAGTCTAGGGACTCTCAGGGAGCAGTACTTC. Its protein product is CASSLGTLREQYF.

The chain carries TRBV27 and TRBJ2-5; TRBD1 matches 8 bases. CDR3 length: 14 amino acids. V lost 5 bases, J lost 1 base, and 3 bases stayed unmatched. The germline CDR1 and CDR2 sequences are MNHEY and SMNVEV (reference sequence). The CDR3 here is CASSPDRGQETQYF. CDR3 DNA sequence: TGTGCCAGCAGTCCCGACAGGGGCCAAGAGACCCAGTACTTC.

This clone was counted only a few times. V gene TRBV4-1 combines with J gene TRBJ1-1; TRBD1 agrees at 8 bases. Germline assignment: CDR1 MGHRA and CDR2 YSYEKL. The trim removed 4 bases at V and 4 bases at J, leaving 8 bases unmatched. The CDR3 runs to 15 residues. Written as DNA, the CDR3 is TGCGCCAGCAGCCTCGGAGGACAGGGCGGCACTGAAGCTTTCTTT. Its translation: CASSLGGQGGTEAFF.

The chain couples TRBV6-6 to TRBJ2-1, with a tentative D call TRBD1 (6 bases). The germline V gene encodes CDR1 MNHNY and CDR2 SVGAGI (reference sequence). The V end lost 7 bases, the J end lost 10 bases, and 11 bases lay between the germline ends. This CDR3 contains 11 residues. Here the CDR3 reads CASTSGTEQFF. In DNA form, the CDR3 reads TGTGCCAGCACCTCTGGGACAGAGCAGTTCTTC.